This T cell receptor beta chain derives from a study of T-cell memory formation after mild COVID-19. General observations from the study: CD4/CD8 balance held among clones contracting day 15 to 85, and later expanders leaned CD4+. A second wave of clones peaked on day 37, and their SARS-CoV-2 specificity went unconfirmed.

The CDR3 consists of 15 residues. V was cut by 5 bases and J by 8 bases, with 19 bases left in between. CDR1 is SEHNR, CDR2 FQNEAQ, per germline (reference sequence). TCRdb used MiXCR to reprocess the 5' RACE reads, holding one entry per CDR3 protein. The sample includes under 600,000 distinct CDR3 sequences, about 20% of them seen just once. At least ten counts were recorded for this clonotype. Its antigen is undetermined. This chain connects TRBV7-9 to TRBJ2-1; perhaps TRBD1 as D (6 bases). What was sequenced was PBMCs or a T cell subset sorted from them (not recorded which). This receptor was obtained from an adult woman who had mild COVID-19 (a few samples of this study predate the infection). Cell type and time point are not known. The CDR3 DNA is TGTGCCAGCAGCCTACTCACAGGGTTCGGGGATGAGCAGTTCTTC. This gives the protein CASSLLTGFGDEQFF.